Shown below are 19 T cell receptor beta chains from a single sample sequenced in a study of T cells after yellow fever vaccination. TCRdb fed the 5' RACE reads into MiXCR, producing one record per CDR3 protein. This repertoire shows 300,000 to 350,000 distinct CDR3 sequences, around 10% found once; its top ten account for roughly 3%. Sample: CD4+ T cells sorted from PBMCs, taken 45 days after the yellow fever booster vaccination. These receptors originate from a man aged 18 to 35 who received the YFV17D yellow fever vaccine.

This clonotype was detected many times. The rearrangement joins TRBV5-1 to TRBJ2-3; D may be TRBD1 (6 bases). The V end was cut by 0 bases, the J end by 0 bases, with 8 bases between. The CDR3 runs to 15 residues. CDR1 SGHRS and CDR2 YFSETQ come from the germline V gene. DNA of the CDR3: TGCGCCAGCAGCTTGGAACAGGGAAGCACAGATACGCAGTATTTT. It yields the protein CASSLEQGSTDTQYF.

V usage is TRBV25-1 and J usage is TRBJ2-3, with TRBD2 matching over 8 bases. There are 13 residues in the CDR3. V was clipped by 5 bases and J by 8 bases; unmatched bases: 6. CDR1 and CDR2 from the germline V gene are MGHDK and SYGVNS. The CDR3 DNA is TGTGCCAGCAGTCGCGGGGGGACGGGTACGCAGTATTTT. This translates into CASSRGGTGTQYF.

V and J are TRBV30 and TRBJ1-1, with 10 nucleotides matching TRBD1. Looked up from germline, CDR1 is GTSNPN and CDR2 is SVGIG (reference sequence). With V trimmed by 5 bases and J by 5 bases, 5 bases remained unmatched. The CDR3 totals 13 residues. The CDR3 nucleotides are TGTGCCTGGGGGACAGGGGAGGGGACTGAAGCTTTCTTT. Translated: CAWGTGEGTEAFF.

The V and J genes are TRBV19 and TRBJ1-5; TRBD1 might be the D (5 bases). Germline CDR1 is LNHDA and CDR2 is SQIVND (reference sequence). Trimming took 10 bases from V and 1 from J, leaving 14 bases between them. The CDR3 runs to 14 residues. For the CDR3, the DNA is TGTGCCACTAAGCACCGGGACAGCAATCAGCCCCAGCATTTT. Amino acids: CATKHRDSNQPQHF.

There are many counts of this clonotype. J is TRBJ2-7 and V is TRBV6-2 or TRBV6-3; D remains ambiguous. The V gene's germline CDR1 is MNHEY and CDR2 SVGEGT. CDR3 size: 11 residues. V lost 6 bases, J lost 4 bases, and 7 bases lay in between. Written as DNA, the CDR3 is TGTGCCAGCAGCTTCCATTACGAGCAGTACTTC. Protein: CASSFHYEQYF.

This chain joins TRBV10-3 and TRBJ2-7; maybe TRBD1 (6 bases). Trimming removed 7 bases at V and 3 bases at J, with 13 bases between. CDR3 length: 13 amino acids. Germline CDR1 and CDR2: ENHRY and SYGVKD. DNA of the CDR3: TGTGCCATCAACCAAGACAGGAACTACGAGCAGTACTTC. Translating it yields CAINQDRNYEQYF.

This clonotype was detected a few times. This chain joins TRBV7-6 and TRBJ2-3; unclear D gene. CDR1 and CDR2 (germline): SGHVS, FNYEAQ. The CDR3 is 12 residues long. V shed 4 bases and J shed 2 bases, with 4 bases lying between them. CDR3 in DNA: TGTGCCAGCAGCTACCACACAGATACGCAGTATTTT. Protein product: CASSYHTDTQYF.

This clonotype was seen a few times. The rearrangement joins TRBV7-8 to TRBJ1-6, with a possible D match to TRBD1 (5 bases). Germline V gene lookup returns CDR1 SGHVS and CDR2 FQNEAQ. V shed 3 bases and J shed 10 bases, with 10 bases lying between them. The CDR3 contains 13 residues. CDR3: CASSFPRDSPLHF. Here the CDR3 DNA reads TGTGCCAGCAGCTTCCCCAGGGACTCACCCCTCCACTTT.

This clonotype has only a few counts. The genes are TRBV5-1 and TRBJ2-3; 10 bases fit TRBD2. The V segment lost 1 base and the J segment 1 base; nucleotides outside the gene matches: 12. The CDR3 is made up of 19 amino acids. CDR1 SGHRS and CDR2 YFSETQ come from the germline V gene. CDR3 DNA: TGCGCCAGCAGCTTGTTTTACCTAGCGGGGGTCGATCGCACAGATACGCAGTATTTT. Amino acid sequence: CASSLFYLAGVDRTDTQYF.

This clonotype appeared a few times. In DNA, the CDR3 is TGTGCCAGCAGTACGGGGACCGGGGCGCTTTTTTATGGCTACACCTTC. As protein: CASSTGTGALFYGYTF. The V call is TRBV27, the J call TRBJ1-2; possibly TRBD1 for D (5 bases). Germline values: CDR1 MNHEY, CDR2 SMNVEV (reference sequence). CDR3 size: 16 residues. Between the trimmed V and J ends, which lost 5 bases and 5 bases, there was a span of 21 bases.

The chain's CDR3 is CASSQDKRLDQPQHF. CDR3 coding DNA: TGCGCCAGCAGCCAAGATAAGAGGTTGGATCAGCCCCAGCATTTT. This sequence joins TRBV4-3 and TRBJ1-5, with D uncertain. CDR3 size: 15 residues. Germline CDR1 is LGHNA and CDR2 is YSLEER. The V and J ends lost 0 bases and 5 bases respectively, with 11 bases between them.

The chain combines TRBV6-2 or TRBV6-3 with TRBJ1-1; D is perhaps TRBD1 (6 bases). Trimming cost V 7 bases and J 1 base, with 28 bases left between them. The CDR3 has 19 residues. The germline V gene encodes CDR1 MNHEY and CDR2 SVGEGT. The CDR3 bases are TGTGCCAGCATATTCGTTGTCGTCCGGGACAATCCCGAGAACACTGAAGCTTTCTTT. It encodes CASIFVVVRDNPENTEAFF.

This clonotype was found a few times. The chain uses TRBV5-8 and TRBJ2-7, with TRBD1 identical over 9 bases. Germline trimming cut 4 bases from V and 5 bases from J; bases unmatched to any gene: 7. Germline loops: CDR1 SGHTS, CDR2 YDEGEE. This CDR3 has 14 residues. CDR3: CASSPWTGVHEQYV. The DNA for the CDR3 is TGTGCCAGCAGCCCCTGGACAGGGGTACACGAGCAGTACGTC.

The chain employs TRBV20-1 and TRBJ1-2, with a possible D match to TRBD1 (5 bases). Trimming took 6 bases from V and 7 from J, leaving 21 bases between them. This CDR3 spans 14 amino acids. Germline CDR1 and CDR2: DFQATT and SNEGSKA (reference sequence). The chain's CDR3 is CSAHGTWGEGGYTF. The CDR3 region has the DNA TGCAGTGCCCACGGGACGTGGGGGGAGGGTGGCTACACCTTC.

This sequence joins TRBV2 and TRBJ2-7; a possible D gene is TRBD1 (6 bases). The germline gives CDR1 SNHLY, CDR2 FYNNEI. CDR3 length: 12 amino acids. Trimming pared 6 bases from V and 2 bases from J, leaving 8 bases between. This chain's CDR3 is CASRGQTYEQYV. CDR3 bases: TGTGCCAGCAGAGGACAGACCTACGAGCAGTACGTC.

The rearrangement joins TRBV12-3 or TRBV12-4 to TRBJ2-1, with D possibly being TRBD2 (5 bases). The CDR3 has 14 residues. V lost 7 bases to trimming and J lost 2 bases, with 12 bases between them. CDR3 bases: TGTGCCAGCAAGTATACAGCGGCCTACAATGAGCAGTTCTTC. As protein: CASKYTAAYNEQFF.

The CDR3 region has the DNA TGTGCCAGCAGCTTTTCGCTAGGCATCACTGAAGCTTTCTTT. Protein sequence: CASSFSLGITEAFF. The chain joins TRBV7-9 to TRBJ1-1; D is unresolved. The CDR3 covers 14 residues. Germline CDR1 SEHNR, CDR2 FQNEAQ (reference sequence). V lost 3 bases and J 4 bases, leaving 12 bases between the germline ends.

The chain employs TRBV6-2 or TRBV6-3 and TRBJ2-3; TRBD1 matches at 10 bases. Germline-derived CDR1 and CDR2 are MNHEY and SVGEGT. CDR3 length: 16 amino acids. After removal of 2 bases from V and 4 bases from J, the junction contained 6 bases not matched to a gene. CDR3 region: CASSYRDRGGADTQYF. CDR3 in DNA: TGTGCCAGCAGTTACAGGGACAGGGGAGGGGCAGATACGCAGTATTTT.

This clonotype has a count of ten or more. The V call is TRBV5-4, the J call TRBJ2-5; 8 bases are shared with TRBD2. Germline-derived CDR1 and CDR2 are SGHNT and YYREEE (reference sequence). The CDR3 runs to 16 residues. The trim removed 4 bases at V and 5 bases at J, leaving 13 bases unmatched. CDR3 sequence: CASSPRGGQSRETQYF. Written as DNA, the CDR3 is TGTGCCAGCAGCCCCCGGGGGGGGCAAAGCAGGGAGACCCAGTACTTC.